Reported below is one T cell receptor beta chain. This clone was counted a single time. Its target antigen remains unknown. No much larger clone exists at a distance of one base, and base qualities are not known. The cohort consisted of fewer than 700 healthy bone marrow donors. All cohort members were sampled while nominally healthy, although unrecorded immune exposures were likely present. The donor was CMV seronegative and belonged to the group of 320 or so seronegative cohort members. A peripheral blood sample was provided by each donor, and peripheral blood mononuclear cells were used for TCR beta sequencing. Genomic DNA extraction from the blood cell samples was performed with the Qiagen DNeasy Blood Extraction Kit. This record comes from a study of cytomegalovirus exposure and HLA in healthy donors (dated by TCRdb to 2015 to 2018). In terms of the full investigation: An earlier analysis of roughly 570 of the donors reported around 280 Gb of sequence data and about 120 million unique TCR beta sequences obtained from roughly 170 million T cells. About 300 gigabases of sequencing data and about 92 million unique TCR sequences made up an early release that covered over 550 HLA-typed donors. The genetic ancestry cluster associated with self-reported Caucasian donors included 70% to 85% of the 300 to 450 genotyped donors. The aim of the study was to test whether cataloging public T cell receptors could identify signatures of past pathogen exposure. The study used immunosequencing to profile the T cell repertoires of 670 or so subjects and linked those repertoires to cytomegalovirus serostatus. A separate validation cohort of about 110 different subjects was used in addition to the 666-subject first cohort. To predict cytomegalovirus infection status, the study combined high-throughput TCR immunosequencing, statistical association of individual TCRs with disease status, and machine learning. A later analysis re-analyzed previously published TCR beta repertoires from 650 to 800 donors and added high-resolution HLA genotyping to study TCR occurrence patterns. The later analysis used no new phenotypic data to find candidate immune exposures, relying instead on TCR beta sequences and their occurrence across donors. An earlier analysis of about 600 of the donors used high-throughput TCR beta sequencing to judge whether each TCR beta V gene segment behaved as functional or pseudogenic. Donor age, sex, ethnicity and CMV serostatus were compiled together with the repertoire data. Genome-wide SNP genotypes for about 65% of the roughly 670 donors were used in a later genetic analysis, which treated that subset as a discovery cohort. All discovery cohort repertoires had been generated using a single sequencing platform. Class I and class II HLA loci were covered by the typing at four-digit resolution. Typing coverage differed by locus: A, B, C, DRB1 and DQB1 were typed in roughly 620-630 donors, DQA1 in roughly 510, DPA1 in around 610, and DPB1 in 472. Roughly five DR-DQ haplotypes were treated as single units for association and clustering because of strong linkage in the cohort. On average, roughly 250,000 unique TCR beta nucleotide sequences were sequenced per donor among a few hundred genotyped donors of the cohort, with around 19% of those sequences being non-productive. What the research found in general, with its limitations: Broadly in line with IMGT annotations, most TCR beta V segments showed up in productive rearrangements about 87% or about 30% of the time in an earlier analysis of 587 of the donors. A later analysis found that HLA-associated TCR beta chains were more clonally expanded and had lower generation probabilities than equally common non-associated chains. Sequencing depth was assumed to be roughly uniform across donors in the presence/absence analyses, though that assumption may not hold. In a later analysis, TCR association rates were found to vary across HLA loci, with the most associated TCRs seen for DRB1 alleles and the fewest for HLA-C alleles. The sequencing pipeline was judged likely to have produced a cluster of highly shared sequence variants as a technical artifact. A further reported finding was that TCR beta sequences accurately predicted the HLA-A and HLA-B alleles for most subjects in the first cohort. Because some donors lacked HLA typing at each locus, the association tests relied only on the typed subset. In a later genetic analysis, a missense DCLRE1C variant was associated with V-gene and J-gene trimming of TCR beta chains, and the association was replicated in an independent cohort. A later analysis found that most CMV-associated TCR beta chains appeared HLA-restricted, with HLA associations seemingly driven largely by CMV exposure. The classifier was reported to diagnose cytomegalovirus status with high specificity and sensitivity in both the original cohort and the validation cohort. The authors suggested that the approach could potentially be generalized to other disease states and immunological phenotypes. Several of the top co-occurrence clusters appeared to be linked to parvovirus B19, influenza, CMV and Epstein-Barr virus, according to a later analysis. In a later genetic analysis, fewer N-insertions in productive TCRs were reported among donors in an Asian-associated ancestry cluster than the roughly 700-donor mean. Most TCR sequences were observed very rarely across donors, whereas some public TCRs were present in many individuals. In a later analysis, some 17,000 TCR beta sequences were associated with specific HLA alleles at a false discovery rate of 0.05. Assigning TCR associations to individual alleles was difficult when HLA alleles, especially DR and DQ, strongly co-occurred. In the study, around 150 TCR beta chains were listed as associated with cytomegalovirus. Linkage disequilibrium might explain the correlated functional status among segregating V segments, but an unknown experimental factor could not be ruled out. Only TCR beta chains were sequenced in this cohort, and the absence of alpha or paired-chain data limited detectable features. Some IMGT-functional V segments, including TRBV6-2 and TRBV6-3, could not be told apart with the 87-base-pair reads, so those segments were excluded. Because counts were too low, roughly 16 rarely observed V segments, including chromosome 9 orphons, were excluded from the earlier analysis of 587 of the donors. For the cohort, immune exposure information was limited to CMV serostatus. Three of the identified cytomegalovirus-associated TCR beta chains were confirmed in vitro to be specific for cytomegalovirus antigens.

Library preparation was by the immunoSEQ multiplex PCR assay. The multiplex PCR relied on a mix of 60 forward primers for TCR Vbeta segments and 13 reverse primers for TCR Jbeta segments. A multiplex PCR assay on genomic DNA amplified the CDR3 region of rearranged TCR beta genes. The amplified TCR beta libraries were sequenced on the Illumina HiSeq System as 87-base-pair reads. The published analysis was carried out like this. A later analysis tallied around 87 million unique TCR beta chains across the 700 or so repertoires, and approximately 9.9 million of those chains were shared by two or more donors. Raw reads were error-corrected and collapsed into unique sequences with a nearest-neighbor algorithm that merged closely related sequences to remove PCR and sequencing errors. Alignment of CDR3 sequences to IMGT reference sequences was used to assign V, D and J gene segments. Each retained sequence needed at least a six-nucleotide match to both a V gene segment and a J gene segment. A rearrangement was called productive if the CDR3 had no stop codons and remained in frame with V and J, and every other rearrangement was called non-productive. CDR3 was defined by IMGT convention, running from the second conserved V-encoded cysteine to the conserved J-encoded phenylalanine. The earlier analysis of fewer than 750 of the donors excluded sequences that lacked an unambiguous match to a single V gene segment. An earlier analysis of around 600 of the donors classified V segments as functional when productive rearrangements were above 56.7% and as segregating when the standard deviation between donors was above 5%. A statistical classification framework was developed to diagnose cytomegalovirus status using the catalog of TCR beta chain sequences. In a later analysis, TCR nucleotide sequences were compared against IMGT/GENE-DB human TR gene sequences so that V and J genes could be assigned. In a later analysis, CDR3 sequences and most-parsimonious VDJ recombination scenarios were assigned using the TCRdist pipeline. In a later analysis, every TCR beta chain was defined by the combination of its CDR3 amino acid sequence and its V-gene family, and reads without a unique V-gene family were dropped. A later analysis removed 592 highly shared, low-generation-probability nucleotide sequences to deal with suspected cross-contamination and a sequencing artifact. A later analysis calculated a clonal expansion index for each public chain from normalized within-repertoire ranks of inferred template counts. A later analysis computed generation probabilities with a VDJ recombination model fitted to out-of-frame rearrangements, and checked the results against IGoR. A later analysis scored TCR-TCR, TCR-HLA and TCR-CMV co-occurrence with hypergeometric tests, applying a repertoire-size bias correction to TCR pairs. A later analysis estimated false discovery rates by permuting HLA or CMV assignments 20 times. In a later analysis, co-occurring TCRs were grouped with DBSCAN, and TCRdist sequence similarity was added when clustering was performed within HLA-allele-positive subsets. Repertoires with fewer than 30,000 or more than 120,000 public chains were left out of co-occurrence clustering, as were four to six repertoires with anomalous nucleotide sharing. What TCRdb holds here is the immuneACCESS table cut down to in-frame rearrangements. Part of the clones is not present; checked against another copy, under half of the missing clones reflect an unresolved V gene, and the others are unexplained. That table gives V, J and clone size, and the DNA gave D and trimming. This sample is represented by more than 50,000 clones; 75% to 80% of them were singletons. The top ten clonotypes cover over 2.5% of the sample.

The CDR3 has 14 amino acids, counting the end cysteine and phenylalanine. Only the CDR3 region is kept as DNA, spanning 42 bases read in frame from base 1. V is clipped by 5 bases and J by 0 bases, and the sequence between their germline boundaries is 9 bases long. The CDR1 and CDR2 encoded by the germline V gene are SGHTA and FQGTGA. Input material: PBMCs. Recombination connected TRBV7-3 to TRBJ2-3, and perhaps TRBD2 as D gene, on 6 matching bases. The TCR sequence derives from a female donor in good health and CMV-seronegative. The nucleotides are TGTGCCAGCAGCCCTGGGACTAGCACAGATACGCAGTATTTT. Translation gives CASSPGTSTDTQYF. Outside the CDR3, residues come from the reference TRBV7-3 and TRBJ2-3 proteins, so the full variable domain is: GAGVSQTPSNKVTEKGKYVELRCDPISGHTALYWYRQSLGQGPEFLIYFQGTGAADDSGLPNDRFFAVRPEGSVSTLKIQRTERGDSAVYLCASSPGTSTDTQYFGPGTRLTVL.